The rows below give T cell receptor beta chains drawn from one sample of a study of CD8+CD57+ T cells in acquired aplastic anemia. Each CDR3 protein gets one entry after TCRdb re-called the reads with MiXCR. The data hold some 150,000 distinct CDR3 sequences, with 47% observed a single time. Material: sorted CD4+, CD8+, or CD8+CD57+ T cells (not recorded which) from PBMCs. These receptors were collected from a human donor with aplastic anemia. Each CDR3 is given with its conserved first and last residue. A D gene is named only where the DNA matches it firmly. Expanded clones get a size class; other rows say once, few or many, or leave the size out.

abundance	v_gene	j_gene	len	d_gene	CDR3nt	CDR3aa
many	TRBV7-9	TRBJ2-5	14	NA	TGTGCCAGCAGCTTAACTAGTAAGAAAGAGACCCAGTACTTC	CASSLTSKKETQYF
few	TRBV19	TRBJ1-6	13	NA	TGTGCCAGTAGTCCTACGGGAGTTTCACCCCTCCACTTT	CASSPTGVSPLHF
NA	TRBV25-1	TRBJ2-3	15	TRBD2	TGTGCCAGCAGTGAAACGGGAGGGTGGGCAGATACGCAGTATTTT	CASSETGGWADTQYF
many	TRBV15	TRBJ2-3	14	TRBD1	TGTGCCACCAGCAGGGGGACAGCCCCGGATACGCAGTATTTT	CATSRGTAPDTQYF
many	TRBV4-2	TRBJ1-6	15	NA	TGTGCCAGCAGCCAAGAGGGTGCGGGAAATTCACCCCTCCACTTT	CASSQEGAGNSPLHF
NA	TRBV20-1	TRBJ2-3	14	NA	TGCAGTGCCCGGTCCATGGGGGGTGGAGATACGCAGTATTTT	CSARSMGGGDTQYF
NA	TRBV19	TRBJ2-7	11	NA	TGTGCCACTCGATCAGTTTACGAGCAGTACTTC	CATRSVYEQYF
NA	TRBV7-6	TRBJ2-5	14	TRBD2	TGTGCCAGCAGCCGGACTAGCCAGCAAGAGACCCAGTACTTC	CASSRTSQQETQYF
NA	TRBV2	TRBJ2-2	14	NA	TGTGCCAGCAGTGGGGGGACGGACACCGGGGAGCTGTTTTTT	CASSGGTDTGELFF
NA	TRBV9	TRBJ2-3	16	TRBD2	TGTGCCAGCAGCCCACGGACTAGCGGCCTATACAATGAGCAGTATTTT	CASSPRTSGLYNEQYF
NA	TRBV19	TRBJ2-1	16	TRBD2	TGTGCCAGTAGTATTCGGGGGGGGTGGATGCACAATGAGCAGTTCTTC	CASSIRGGWMHNEQFF
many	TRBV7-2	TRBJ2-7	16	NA	TGTGCCAGCAGCTTAGCCCTGGGCGGAGCCGGCTACGAGCAGTACTTC	CASSLALGGAGYEQYF
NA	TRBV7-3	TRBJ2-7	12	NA	TGTGCCAGCAGCTCACTGGGAGTTGAGCAGTACTTC	CASSSLGVEQYF
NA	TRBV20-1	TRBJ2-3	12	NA	TGCAGTGCTTCAGGGGGGACAACTACGCAGTATTTT	CSASGGTTTQYF
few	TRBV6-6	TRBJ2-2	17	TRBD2	TGTGCCAGCAGTTACTCGTTCCTAGCGGGGGTTACCGGGGAGCTGTTTTTT	CASSYSFLAGVTGELFF
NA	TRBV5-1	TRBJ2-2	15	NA	TGCGCCAGCAGCTTGGGTCTCCTGGGGACCGGGGAGCTGTTTTTT	CASSLGLLGTGELFF
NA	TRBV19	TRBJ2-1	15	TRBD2	TGTGCCAGTAGTAAAGGCGGGAGCTCCTACAATGAGCAGTTCTTC	CASSKGGSSYNEQFF
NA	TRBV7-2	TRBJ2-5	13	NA	TGTGCCAGCAGCTTAGGCCTCTCAGGGACCCAGTACTTC	CASSLGLSGTQYF
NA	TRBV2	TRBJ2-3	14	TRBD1	TGTGCCAGCAGTGGTCGGACAGGCATTGATACGCAGTATTTT	CASSGRTGIDTQYF
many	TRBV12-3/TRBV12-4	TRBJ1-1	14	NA	TGTGCCAGCACCATTCTTCCGGAGGGGACTGAAGCTTTCTTT	CASTILPEGTEAFF
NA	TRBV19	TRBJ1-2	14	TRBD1	TGTGCCAGTAGTTTGACAGGGGGCGCGAAAGGCTACACCTTC	CASSLTGGAKGYTF
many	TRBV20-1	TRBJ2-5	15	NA	TGCAGTGCTAGAGTCCCCCGAGGGGGTTGGATGTCCCAGTACTTC	CSARVPRGGWMSQYF
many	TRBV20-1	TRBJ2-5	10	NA	TGCAGTGCTTTGAAAGAGACCCAGTACTTC	CSALKETQYF
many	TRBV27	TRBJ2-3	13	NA	TGTGCCAGCAGTTCAGTTAGCACAGATACGCAGTATTTT	CASSSVSTDTQYF
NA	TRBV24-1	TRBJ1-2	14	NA	TGTGCCACCAGTGATCCGGGACCCAACTATGGCTACACCTTC	CATSDPGPNYGYTF
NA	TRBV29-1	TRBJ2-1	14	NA	TGCAGCGTGACGAGAAGGACCCACTACAATGAGCAGTTCTTC	CSVTRRTHYNEQFF
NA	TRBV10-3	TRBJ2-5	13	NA	TGTGCCATCAGACCTGTGGCGGGAGAGACCCAGTACTTC	CAIRPVAGETQYF
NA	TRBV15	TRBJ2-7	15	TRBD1	TGTGCCACCAGCAGAGAGACAGGGGCAGCCTACGAGCAGTACTTC	CATSRETGAAYEQYF
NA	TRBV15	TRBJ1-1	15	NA	TGTGCCACCATGTTCTCTGGACAGCCCAACAATGAAGCTTTCTTT	CATMFSGQPNNEAFF
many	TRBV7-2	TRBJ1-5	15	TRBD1	TGTGCCAGCAGCTTCTCCGGGACAGGGAGTCAGCCCCAGCATTTT	CASSFSGTGSQPQHF
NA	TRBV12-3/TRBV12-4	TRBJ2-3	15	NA	TGTGCCAGCAGTCCCTGGCGATCAAGCACAGATACGCAGTATTTT	CASSPWRSSTDTQYF
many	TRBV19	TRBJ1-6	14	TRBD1	TGTGCCAGTATCTCAGGGGGCCTCAATTCACCCCTCCACTTT	CASISGGLNSPLHF
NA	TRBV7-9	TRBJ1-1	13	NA	TGTGCCAGCGAGGATTGGATGAACACTGAAGCTTTCTTT	CASEDWMNTEAFF
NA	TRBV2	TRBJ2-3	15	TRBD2	TGTGCCAGCAGGGAGACTAGCGGGGGGCCATATACGCAGTATTTT	CASRETSGGPYTQYF
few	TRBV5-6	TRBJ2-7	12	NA	TGTGCCAGCAGCTTGGCTTTCGACGAGCAGTACTTC	CASSLAFDEQYF
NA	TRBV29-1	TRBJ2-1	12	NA	TGCAGCGTTGATGGCGAGGGGAATGAGCAGTTCTTC	CSVDGEGNEQFF
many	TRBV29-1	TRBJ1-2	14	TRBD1	TGCAGCGTTCCTCCGACAGGGCGAAACTATGGCTACACCTTC	CSVPPTGRNYGYTF
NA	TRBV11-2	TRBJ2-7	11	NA	TGTGCCAGCAGCCCGGGGCCAGTGGCGTACTTC	CASSPGPVAYF
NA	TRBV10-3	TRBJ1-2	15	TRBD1	TGTGCCATCAGTGGCCCGGGACAGGGGAGCTATGGCTACACCTTC	CAISGPGQGSYGYTF
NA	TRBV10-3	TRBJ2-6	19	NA	TGTGCCATCAGCGCCGCTCCGGGACACGCGCCCTCTGGGGCCAACGTCCTGACTTTC	CAISAAPGHAPSGANVLTF
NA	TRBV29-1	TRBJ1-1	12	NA	TGCAGCGTAGGTCCAGGGTTGGCTGAAGCTTTCTTT	CSVGPGLAEAFF
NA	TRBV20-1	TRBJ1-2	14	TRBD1	TGCAGTGCTAGACCGGGACAGATAAACTATGGCTACACCTTC	CSARPGQINYGYTF
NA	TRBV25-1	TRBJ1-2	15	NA	TGTGCCAGCAGTGAAAATGACGGATTGCTCTATGGCTACACCTTC	CASSENDGLLYGYTF
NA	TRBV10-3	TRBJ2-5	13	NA	TGTGCCATCAGTAGCAGTAGCCGGGAGACCCAGTACTTC	CAISSSSRETQYF
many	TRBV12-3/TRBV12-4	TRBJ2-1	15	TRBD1	TGTGCCAGCAGTCCACCGACAGGGTGGTTCAATGAGCAGTTCTTC	CASSPPTGWFNEQFF
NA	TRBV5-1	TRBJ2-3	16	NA	TGCGCCAGCAGCATTCGACAGGTTGCCAACACAGATACGCAGTATTTT	CASSIRQVANTDTQYF
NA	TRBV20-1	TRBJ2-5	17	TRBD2	TGCAGTGCTAGAGCCGGGACTAGCGGGAGTCTCGAAGGGGCCCAGTACTTC	CSARAGTSGSLEGAQYF
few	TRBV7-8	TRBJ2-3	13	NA	TGTGCCAGCACCCTCGGGCTCACAGATACGCAGTATTTT	CASTLGLTDTQYF
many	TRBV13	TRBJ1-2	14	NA	TGTGCCAGCAGCCAACAGGCGATCGGCTATGGCTACACCTTC	CASSQQAIGYGYTF
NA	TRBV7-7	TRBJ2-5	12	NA	TGTGCTAGAGGGGGGCTAGGCGAGACCCAGTACTTC	CARGGLGETQYF
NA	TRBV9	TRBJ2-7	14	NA	TGTGCCAGCAGCGTAGGATCTCAGGGGAACGAGCAGTACTTC	CASSVGSQGNEQYF
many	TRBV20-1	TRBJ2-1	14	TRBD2	TGCAGTGCTAGCCCCACTAGCGGATACAATGAGCAGTTCTTC	CSASPTSGYNEQFF
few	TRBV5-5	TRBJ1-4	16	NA	TGTGCCAGCAGCTGGGGAGGGAGGGGAGTGAATGAAAAACTGTTTTTT	CASSWGGRGVNEKLFF